Below are 15 T cell receptor beta chains sequenced from a single sample in a study of cytomegalovirus exposure and HLA in healthy donors. PCR involved 60 Vbeta and 13 Jbeta primers. The method was immunoSEQ multiplex PCR; TCRdb's version includes in-frame clones alone and lacks a portion of them. The sample has over 150,000 clones; 65% to 75% are singletons. Sample: PBMCs. These receptors all stem from a young man in good health and CMV-seropositive.

The chain combines TRBV19 with TRBJ2-1; 7 bases match TRBD1. Germline CDR1 and CDR2: LNHDA and SQIVND (reference sequence). This CDR3 has 13 amino acids. J lost 9 bases, V lost 2 bases, and 4 bases had no gene match. The CDR3 protein is CASSIRTGPEQFF. In nucleotides, the CDR3 is TGTGCCAGTAGTATAAGGACAGGACCTGAGCAGTTCTTC. Full variable domain (remainder filled in from reference TRBV19 and TRBJ2-1): DGGITQSPKYLFRKEGQNVTLSCEQNLNHDAMYWYRQDPGQGLRLIYYSQIVNDFQKGDIAEGYSVSREKKESFPLTVTSAQKNPTAFYLCASSIRTGPEQFFGPGTRLTVL.

V is TRBV5-1 and J is TRBJ1-1, with D perhaps TRBD1 (5 bases). The germline V and J ends were trimmed by 3 bases and 1 base, with 16 bases remaining between them. Germline V gene sequence: CDR1 SGHRS, CDR2 YFSETQ. The length of the CDR3 is 16 residues. CDR3 loop: CASSYDSNLPNTEAFF. DNA for the CDR3: TGCGCCAGCAGCTATGACAGCAACTTGCCGAACACTGAAGCTTTCTTT.

The chain is built from TRBV5-1 and TRBJ1-2, with D tentatively TRBD1 (6 bases). There are 14 residues in the CDR3. V lost 3 bases and J 0 bases, leaving 9 bases between the germline ends. Per germline, CDR1 SGHRS and CDR2 YFSETQ. The CDR3 sequence: CASSWDIPNYGYTF. For the CDR3, the DNA is TGCGCCAGCAGCTGGGACATCCCTAACTATGGCTACACCTTC.

The chain combines TRBV18 with TRBJ2-7, with 8 bases matching TRBD1. Unmatched junction bases numbered 7, after V lost 3 bases and J lost 6 bases. The CDR3 contains 14 residues. Germline loops: CDR1 KGHSH, CDR2 LQKENI. The DNA for the CDR3 is TGTGCCAGCTCACCTCAGGGGGCGCCGGTCGAGCAGTACTTC. This sequence encodes CASSPQGAPVEQYF.

This rearrangement joins TRBV6-5 to TRBJ1-3; 9 nucleotides match TRBD1. This CDR3 is built from 14 residues. Germline V gene sequence: CDR1 MNHEY, CDR2 SVGAGI. V trimming: 6 bases; J trimming: 4 bases; junction bases outside the gene matches: 4. In DNA, the CDR3 is TGTGCCAGCAGAGGACAGGGGACGGGAAACACCATATATTTT. Protein: CASRGQGTGNTIYF.

Only a few counts were recorded for this clone. V gene TRBV11-2 combines with J gene TRBJ1-1; D may be TRBD1 (5 bases). The V gene lost 1 base and the J gene lost 7 bases, with 13 bases spanning the gap. Germline V gene sequence: CDR1 SGHAT, CDR2 FQNNGV. The CDR3 length is 14 residues. The CDR3 sequence: CASSLAGGRYEAFF. CDR3 sequence (DNA): TGTGCCAGCAGCTTAGCCGGGGGGAGATATGAAGCTTTCTTT.

The chain is built from TRBV21-1 and TRBJ2-7; the listed D gene, TRBD2, was not tested against the DNA. TRBV21-1 is a known pseudogene. The CDR3 sequence is 10 residues long. CDR3 sequence (DNA): TGTGCCAGCAGCAACCGCGAGCAGTACTTC. Translation gives CASSNREQYF.

This clone was recorded a few times. This chain connects TRBV19 to TRBJ1-5; 7 bases fit TRBD1. The trim removed 10 bases at V and 3 bases at J, leaving 9 bases unmatched. The CDR3 loop spans 14 amino acids. The germline V gene encodes CDR1 LNHDA and CDR2 SQIVND (reference sequence). Here the CDR3 DNA reads TGTGCCACAAGCCGCGGGACAGTCAATCAGCCCCAGCATTTT. It yields the protein CATSRGTVNQPQHF.

The CDR3 nucleotides are TGCAGCGTGGACCCGAATCAGGGTAGCACTGAAGCTTTCTTT. This gives the protein CSVDPNQGSTEAFF. The rearrangement links TRBV29-1 to TRBJ1-1; possibly TRBD1 for D (5 bases). CDR3 length: 14 amino acids. V dropped 6 bases and J dropped 4 bases, with 18 bases sitting between them. In germline, CDR1 is SQVTM, CDR2 ANQGSEA.

The V call is TRBV2, the J call TRBJ2-2; tentatively, D is TRBD1 (6 bases). This CDR3 has 12 amino acids. From germline, CDR1 is SNHLY and CDR2 FYNNEI. V shed 6 bases and J shed 5 bases, with 7 bases lying between them. Here the CDR3 DNA reads TGTGCCAGCAGAACAGGGACCGGGGAGCTGTTTTTT. Translating it yields CASRTGTGELFF.

The chain joins TRBV19 to TRBJ2-4; the D is unclear. This CDR3 is built from 14 residues. Germline V gene lookup returns CDR1 LNHDA and CDR2 SQIVND (reference sequence). V shed 6 bases and J shed 0 bases, with 9 bases lying between them. The CDR3 loop is CASRTSGAKNIQYF. CDR3 sequence (DNA): TGTGCCAGTAGGACATCTGGAGCCAAAAACATTCAGTACTTC.

The V gene is TRBV6-5, the J gene TRBJ1-1; 7 bases line up with TRBD1. Germline-derived CDR1 and CDR2 are MNHEY and SVGAGI. This CDR3 is 14 amino acids long. J lost 4 bases, V lost 7 bases, and 9 bases had no gene match. Here the CDR3 DNA reads TGTGCCAGCATCCGTGGGACAGCTTCCACTGAAGCTTTCTTT. Amino acids: CASIRGTASTEAFF.

The chain joins TRBV7-2 to TRBJ1-5, with TRBD1 identical over 8 bases. The V gene's germline CDR1 is SGHTA and CDR2 FQGNSA. J gave up 7 bases and V 5 bases, and 13 bases lay outside the gene matches. The CDR3 extends over 16 amino acids. The CDR3, as DNA: TGTGCCAGCAGCCCCCATTGGACAGGGAGGACGCAGCCCCAGCATTTT. Its protein product is CASSPHWTGRTQPQHF.

The CDR3 nucleotides read TGCAGCGCTACACACAGGGGGGGAAATATGAATGAGCAGTTCTTC. Translation: CSATHRGGNMNEQFF. V usage is TRBV29-1 and J usage is TRBJ2-1; D perhaps matches TRBD1 (8 bases). This CDR3 region has 15 residues. V dropped 7 bases and J dropped 7 bases, with 23 bases sitting between them. The germline V gene encodes CDR1 SQVTM and CDR2 ANQGSEA.

This chain uses TRBV30 with TRBJ2-5, with a weak D call TRBD1 (5 bases). Trimming took off 3 bases at V and 0 bases at J, with 14 bases between the two ends. Germline V lookup: CDR1 GTSNPN, CDR2 SVGIG (reference sequence). This CDR3 is 15 amino acids long. The CDR3 region has the DNA TGTGCCTGGAGGGCCCAGGGCCGGTACCAAGAGACCCAGTACTTC. Protein sequence: CAWRAQGRYQETQYF.